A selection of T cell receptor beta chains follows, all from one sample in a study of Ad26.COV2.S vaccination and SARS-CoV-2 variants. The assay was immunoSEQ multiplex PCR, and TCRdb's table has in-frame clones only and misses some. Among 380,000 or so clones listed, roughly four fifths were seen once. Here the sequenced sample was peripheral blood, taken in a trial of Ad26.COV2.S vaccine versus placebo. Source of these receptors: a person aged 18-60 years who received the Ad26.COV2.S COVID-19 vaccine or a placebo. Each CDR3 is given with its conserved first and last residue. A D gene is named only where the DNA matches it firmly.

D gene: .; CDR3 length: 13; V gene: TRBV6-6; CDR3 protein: CASSYPRGDGYTF
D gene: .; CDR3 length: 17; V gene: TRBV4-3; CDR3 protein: CASSQDFLGGWTDTQYF
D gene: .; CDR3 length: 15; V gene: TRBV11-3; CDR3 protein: CATAPSSVTKNIQYF
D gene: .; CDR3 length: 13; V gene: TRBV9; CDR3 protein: CASSVDPANEQFF
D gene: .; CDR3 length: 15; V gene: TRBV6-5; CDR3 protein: CASSQGPPAYNEQFF
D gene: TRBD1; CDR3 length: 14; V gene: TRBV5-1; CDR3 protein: CASNLGQGFNEQYF
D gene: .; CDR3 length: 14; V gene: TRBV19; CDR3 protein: CASSIGVSGNTIYF
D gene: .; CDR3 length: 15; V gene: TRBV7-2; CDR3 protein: CASSLGNGMTSGYTF
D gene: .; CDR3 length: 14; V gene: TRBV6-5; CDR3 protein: CASSYSGQGFGYTF
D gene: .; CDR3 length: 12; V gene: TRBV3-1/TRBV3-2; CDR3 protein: CASSPTPGTQYF
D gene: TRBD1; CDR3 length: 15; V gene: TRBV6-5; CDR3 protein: CASSSDRVPNEKLFF
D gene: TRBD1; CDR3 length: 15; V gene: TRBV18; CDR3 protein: CASSPQTGGHYEQYF
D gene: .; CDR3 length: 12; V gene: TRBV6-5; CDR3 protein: CASSYVRGTQYF
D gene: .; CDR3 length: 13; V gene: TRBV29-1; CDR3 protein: CSAGVDSNQPQHF
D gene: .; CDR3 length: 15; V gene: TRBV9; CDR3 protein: CASSVLGATNEKLFF
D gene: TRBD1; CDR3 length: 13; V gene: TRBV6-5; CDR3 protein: CASSRAGGHEQYF
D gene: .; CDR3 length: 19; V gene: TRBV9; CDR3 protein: CASSVGWGTPSSGANVLTF
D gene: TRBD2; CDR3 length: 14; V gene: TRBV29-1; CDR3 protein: CSVLGLAINREQFF
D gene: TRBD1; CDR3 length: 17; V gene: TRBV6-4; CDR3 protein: CASSETWDRATTGELFF
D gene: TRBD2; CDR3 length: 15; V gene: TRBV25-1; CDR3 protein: CASSQTTSGSGVEYF
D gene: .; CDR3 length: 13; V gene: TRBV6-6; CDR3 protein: CASSTRLEGEQYF
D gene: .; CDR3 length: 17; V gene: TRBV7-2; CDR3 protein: CASSLDPSGGDSYGYTF
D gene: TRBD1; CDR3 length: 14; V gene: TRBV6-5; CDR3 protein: CASSYRDSSSPLHF
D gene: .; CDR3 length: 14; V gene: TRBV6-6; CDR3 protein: CASFPDSNYNEQFF
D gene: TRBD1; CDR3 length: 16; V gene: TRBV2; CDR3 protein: CASWTGYFVGYYGYTF
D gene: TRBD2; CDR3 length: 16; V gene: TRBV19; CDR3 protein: CASTSLTSAYTGELFF
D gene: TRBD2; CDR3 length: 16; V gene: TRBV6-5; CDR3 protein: CASSYSKASGGAEQFF
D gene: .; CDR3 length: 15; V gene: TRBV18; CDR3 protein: CASSRDRATLYEQYF
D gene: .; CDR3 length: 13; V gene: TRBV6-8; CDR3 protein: CASSLPAIYGYTF
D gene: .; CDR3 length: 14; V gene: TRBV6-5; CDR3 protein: CASSYSGGNYGYTF
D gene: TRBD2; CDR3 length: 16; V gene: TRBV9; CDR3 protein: CASSGTSGRPTDTQYF
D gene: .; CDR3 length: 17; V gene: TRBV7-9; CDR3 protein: CASSLARRGWPSYEQYF
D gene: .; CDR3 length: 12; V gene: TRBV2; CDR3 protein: CASSGGDYGYTF
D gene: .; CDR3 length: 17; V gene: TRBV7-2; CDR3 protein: CASSLTGGNSGANVLTF
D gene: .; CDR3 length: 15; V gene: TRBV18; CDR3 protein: CASLGGSRLWFGYTF
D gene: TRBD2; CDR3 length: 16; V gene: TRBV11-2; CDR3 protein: CASSPGGEGHQETQYF
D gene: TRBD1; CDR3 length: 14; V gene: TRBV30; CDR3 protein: CAWSPGQGAHEQYF
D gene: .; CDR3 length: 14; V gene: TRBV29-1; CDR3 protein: CSLGGTASQETQYF
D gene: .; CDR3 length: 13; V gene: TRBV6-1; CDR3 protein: CASSEGPSYEQYF